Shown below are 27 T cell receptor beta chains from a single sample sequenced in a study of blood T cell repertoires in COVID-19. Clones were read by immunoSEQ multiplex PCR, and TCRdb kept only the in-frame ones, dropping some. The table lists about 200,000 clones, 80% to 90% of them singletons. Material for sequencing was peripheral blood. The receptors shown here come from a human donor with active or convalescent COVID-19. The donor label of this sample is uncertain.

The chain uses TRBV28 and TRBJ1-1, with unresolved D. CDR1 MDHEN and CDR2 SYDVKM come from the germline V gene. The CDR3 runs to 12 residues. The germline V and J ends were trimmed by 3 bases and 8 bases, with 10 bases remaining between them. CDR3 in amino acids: CASSLGSREAFF. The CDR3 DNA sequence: TGTGCCAGCAGTTTGGGCAGTAGAGAAGCTTTCTTT.

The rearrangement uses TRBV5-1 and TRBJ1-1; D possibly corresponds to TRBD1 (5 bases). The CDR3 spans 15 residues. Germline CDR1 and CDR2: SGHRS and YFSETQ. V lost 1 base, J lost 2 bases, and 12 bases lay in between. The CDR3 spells CASSLSPTANTEAFF. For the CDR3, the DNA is TGCGCCAGCAGCTTGTCGCCGACAGCCAACACTGAAGCTTTCTTT.

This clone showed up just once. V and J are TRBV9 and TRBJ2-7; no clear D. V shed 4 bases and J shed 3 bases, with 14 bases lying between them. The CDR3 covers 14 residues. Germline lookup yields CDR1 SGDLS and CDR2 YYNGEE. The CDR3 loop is CASSPKESIYEQYF. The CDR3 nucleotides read TGTGCCAGCAGCCCCAAGGAGTCGATCTACGAGCAGTACTTC.

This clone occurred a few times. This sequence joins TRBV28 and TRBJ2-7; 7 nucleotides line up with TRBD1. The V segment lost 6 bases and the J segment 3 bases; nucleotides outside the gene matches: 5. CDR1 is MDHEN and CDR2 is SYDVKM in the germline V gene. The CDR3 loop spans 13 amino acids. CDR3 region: CASSAGTDYEQYF. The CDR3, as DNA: TGTGCCAGCAGCGCCGGGACAGACTACGAGCAGTACTTC. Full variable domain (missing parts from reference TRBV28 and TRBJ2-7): DVKVTQSSRYLVKRTGEKVFLECVQDMDHENMFWYRQDPGLGLRLIYFSYDVKMKEKGDIPEGYSVSREKKERFSLILESASTNQTSMYLCASSAGTDYEQYFGPGTRLTVT.

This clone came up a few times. CDR3 region: CASSPQDTLNSPLHF. The CDR3, as DNA: TGCGCCAGCAGCCCCCAGGACACTTTGAATTCACCCCTCCACTTT. The chain couples TRBV5-1 to TRBJ1-6, with D possibly TRBD1 on 5 matching bases. The CDR3 consists of 15 residues. Per the germline V gene, CDR1 is SGHRS and CDR2 is YFSETQ. Trimming pared 4 bases from V and 7 bases from J, leaving 15 bases between.

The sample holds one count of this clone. The CDR3 reads CASSLLGGTSYDPTGELFF. The CDR3 nucleotides are TGTGCCAGCAGTTTACTAGGGGGCACATCCTACGACCCCACCGGGGAGCTGTTTTTT. The gene calls are TRBV28 and TRBJ2-2, with 7 bases lining up with TRBD1. Germline CDR1 and CDR2: MDHEN and SYDVKM. Trimming took 2 bases from V and 4 from J; bases not matched to a gene: 16. The CDR3 has 19 amino acids.

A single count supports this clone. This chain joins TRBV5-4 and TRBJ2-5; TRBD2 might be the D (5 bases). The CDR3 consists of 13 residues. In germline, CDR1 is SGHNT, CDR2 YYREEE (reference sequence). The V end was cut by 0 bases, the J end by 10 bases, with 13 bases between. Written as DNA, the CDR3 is TGTGCCAGCAGCTTGGCGGCGGCAGAGGGCCAGTACTTC. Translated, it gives CASSLAAAEGQYF.

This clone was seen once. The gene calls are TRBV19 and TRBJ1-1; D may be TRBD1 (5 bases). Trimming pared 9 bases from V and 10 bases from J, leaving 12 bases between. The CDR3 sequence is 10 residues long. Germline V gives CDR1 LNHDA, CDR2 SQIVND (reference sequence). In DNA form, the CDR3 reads TGTGCCAGCGGCGGGGGTGCAGCTTTCTTT. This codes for CASGGGAAFF.

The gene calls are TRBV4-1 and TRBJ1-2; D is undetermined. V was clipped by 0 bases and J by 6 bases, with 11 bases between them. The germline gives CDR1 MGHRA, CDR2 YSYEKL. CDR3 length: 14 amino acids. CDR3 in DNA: TGCGCCAGCAGCCAAGAGCGGGTGAAGGATGGCTACACCTTC. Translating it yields CASSQERVKDGYTF.

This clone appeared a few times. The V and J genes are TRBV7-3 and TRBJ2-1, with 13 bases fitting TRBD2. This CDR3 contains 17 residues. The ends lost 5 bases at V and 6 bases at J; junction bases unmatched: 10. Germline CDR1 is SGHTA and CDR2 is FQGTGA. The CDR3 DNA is TGTGCCAGCAGCAAACTAGCGGGGGGGCCCCGGGTCAATGAGCAGTTCTTC. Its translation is CASSKLAGGPRVNEQFF.

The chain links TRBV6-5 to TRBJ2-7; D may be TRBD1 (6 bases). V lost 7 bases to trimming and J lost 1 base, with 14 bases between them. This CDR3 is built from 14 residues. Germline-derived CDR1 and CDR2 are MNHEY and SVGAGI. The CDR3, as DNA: TGTGCCAGCACCCTCAGGGGTCTATCCTACGAGCAGTACTTC. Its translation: CASTLRGLSYEQYF.

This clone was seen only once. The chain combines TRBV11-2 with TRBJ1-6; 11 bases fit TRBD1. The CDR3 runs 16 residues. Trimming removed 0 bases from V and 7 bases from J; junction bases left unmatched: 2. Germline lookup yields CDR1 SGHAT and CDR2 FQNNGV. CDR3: CASSLEGTGGNSPLHF. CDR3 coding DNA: TGTGCCAGCAGCTTAGAGGGGACAGGGGGAAATTCACCCCTCCACTTT.

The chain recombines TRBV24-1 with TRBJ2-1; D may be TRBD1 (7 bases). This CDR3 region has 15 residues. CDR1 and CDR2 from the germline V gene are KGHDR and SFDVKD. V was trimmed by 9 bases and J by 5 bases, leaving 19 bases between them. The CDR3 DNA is TGTGCCACCGGAGGGGGCCAAGGGTCCCACAATGAGCAGTTCTTC. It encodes CATGGGQGSHNEQFF.

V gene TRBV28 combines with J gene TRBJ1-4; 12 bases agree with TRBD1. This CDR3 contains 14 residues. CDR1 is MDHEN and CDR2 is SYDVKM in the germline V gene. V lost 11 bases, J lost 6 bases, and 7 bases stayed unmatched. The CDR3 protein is CAYGTGGFDEKLFF. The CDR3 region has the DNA TGTGCCTATGGGACAGGGGGCTTCGATGAAAAACTGTTTTTT.

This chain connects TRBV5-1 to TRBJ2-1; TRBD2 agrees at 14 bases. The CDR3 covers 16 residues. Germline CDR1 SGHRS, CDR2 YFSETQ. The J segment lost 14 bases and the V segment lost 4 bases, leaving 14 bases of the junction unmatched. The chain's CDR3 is CASSIGTSGSISREFF. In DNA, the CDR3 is TGCGCCAGCAGCATAGGGACTAGCGGGAGTATCAGCCGAGAGTTCTTC.

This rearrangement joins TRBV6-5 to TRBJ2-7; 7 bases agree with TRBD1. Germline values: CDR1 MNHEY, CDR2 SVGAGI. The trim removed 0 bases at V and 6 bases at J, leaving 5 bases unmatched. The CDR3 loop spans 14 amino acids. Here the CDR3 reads CASSYSNRGSEQYF. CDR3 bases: TGTGCCAGCAGTTACTCGAACAGGGGAAGCGAGCAGTACTTC.

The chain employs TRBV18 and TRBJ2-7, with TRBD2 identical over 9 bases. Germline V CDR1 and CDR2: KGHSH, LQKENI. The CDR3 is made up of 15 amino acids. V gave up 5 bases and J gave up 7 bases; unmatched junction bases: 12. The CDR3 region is CASSSRGGGGEEQYF. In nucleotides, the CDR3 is TGTGCCAGCTCATCCCGGGGCGGGGGGGGAGAGGAGCAGTACTTC.

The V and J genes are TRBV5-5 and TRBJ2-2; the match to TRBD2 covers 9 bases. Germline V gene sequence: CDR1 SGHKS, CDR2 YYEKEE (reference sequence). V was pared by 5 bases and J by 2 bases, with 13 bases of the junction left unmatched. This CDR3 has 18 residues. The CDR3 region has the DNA TGTGCCAGCAGTTCCTCTCGGCTAGCGGGGAGTAACACCGGGGAGCTGTTTTTT. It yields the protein CASSSSRLAGSNTGELFF. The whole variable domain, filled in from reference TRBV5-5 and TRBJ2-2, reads DAGVTQSPTHLIKTRGQQVTLRCSPISGHKSVSWYQQVLGQGPQFIFQYYEKEERGRGNFPDRFSARQFPNYSSELNVNALLLGDSALYLCASSSSRLAGSNTGELFFGEGSRLTVL.

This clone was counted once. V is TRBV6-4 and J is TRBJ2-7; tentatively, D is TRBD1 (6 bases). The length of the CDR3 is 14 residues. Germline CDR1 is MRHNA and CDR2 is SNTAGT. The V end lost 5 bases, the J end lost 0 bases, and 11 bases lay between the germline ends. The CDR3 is CASSLDRSSYEQYF. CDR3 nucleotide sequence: TGTGCCAGCAGTCTGGACAGAAGCTCCTACGAGCAGTACTTC.

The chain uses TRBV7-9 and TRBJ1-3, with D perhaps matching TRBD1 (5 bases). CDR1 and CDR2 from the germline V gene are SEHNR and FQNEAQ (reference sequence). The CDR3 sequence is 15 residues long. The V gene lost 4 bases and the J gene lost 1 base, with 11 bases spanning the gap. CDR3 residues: CASSSPTVSGNTIYF. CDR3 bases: TGTGCCAGCAGCTCACCGACAGTGTCTGGAAACACCATATATTTT. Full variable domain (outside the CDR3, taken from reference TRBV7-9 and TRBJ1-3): DTGVSQNPRHKITKRGQNVTFRCDPISEHNRLYWYRQTLGQGPEFLTYFQNEAQLEKSRLLSDRFSAERPKGSFSTLEIQRTEQGDSAMYLCASSSPTVSGNTIYFGEGSWLTVV.

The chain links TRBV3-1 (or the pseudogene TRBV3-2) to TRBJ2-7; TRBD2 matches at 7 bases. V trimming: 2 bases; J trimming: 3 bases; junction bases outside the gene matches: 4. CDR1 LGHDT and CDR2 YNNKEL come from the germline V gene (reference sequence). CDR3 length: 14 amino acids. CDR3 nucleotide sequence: TGTGCCAGCAGCCAATGGGTAGCGGGCTACGAGCAGTACTTC. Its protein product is CASSQWVAGYEQYF.

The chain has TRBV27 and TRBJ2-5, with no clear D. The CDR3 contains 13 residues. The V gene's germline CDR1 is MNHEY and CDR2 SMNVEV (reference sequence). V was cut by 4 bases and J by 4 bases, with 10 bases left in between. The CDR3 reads CASSSWAAETQYF. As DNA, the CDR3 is TGTGCCAGCAGTTCTTGGGCAGCAGAGACCCAGTACTTC.

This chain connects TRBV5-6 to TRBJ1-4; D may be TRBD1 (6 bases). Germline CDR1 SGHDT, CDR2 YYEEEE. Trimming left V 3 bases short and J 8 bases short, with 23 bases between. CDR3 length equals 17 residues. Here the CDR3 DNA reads TGTGCCAGCAGCTCCCTAACAGGGACGGGATCCCAGGAAAAACTGTTTTTT. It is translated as CASSSLTGTGSQEKLFF.

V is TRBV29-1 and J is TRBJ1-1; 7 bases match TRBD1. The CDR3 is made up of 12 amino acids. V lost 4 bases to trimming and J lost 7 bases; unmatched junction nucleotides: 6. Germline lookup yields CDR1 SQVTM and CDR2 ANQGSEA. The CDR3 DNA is TGCAGCGTTGGGCAGGGGGTCGGTGAAGCTTTCTTT. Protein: CSVGQGVGEAFF.

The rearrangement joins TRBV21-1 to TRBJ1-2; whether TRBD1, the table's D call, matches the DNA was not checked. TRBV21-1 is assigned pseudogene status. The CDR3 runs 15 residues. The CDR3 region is CASSPAGTGQEGYTF. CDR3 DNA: TGTGCCAGCAGCCCCGCCGGAACAGGACAGGAGGGCTACACCTTC.

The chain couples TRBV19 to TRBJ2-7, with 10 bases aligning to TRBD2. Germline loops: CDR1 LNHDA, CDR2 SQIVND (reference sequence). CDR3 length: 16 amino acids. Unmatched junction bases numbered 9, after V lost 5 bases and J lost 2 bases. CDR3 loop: CASSVTRLAGTYEQYF. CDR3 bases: TGTGCCAGTAGTGTCACCCGACTAGCGGGTACCTACGAGCAGTACTTC. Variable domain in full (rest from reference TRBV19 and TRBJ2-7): DGGITQSPKYLFRKEGQNVTLSCEQNLNHDAMYWYRQDPGQGLRLIYYSQIVNDFQKGDIAEGYSVSREKKESFPLTVTSAQKNPTAFYLCASSVTRLAGTYEQYFGPGTRLTVT.

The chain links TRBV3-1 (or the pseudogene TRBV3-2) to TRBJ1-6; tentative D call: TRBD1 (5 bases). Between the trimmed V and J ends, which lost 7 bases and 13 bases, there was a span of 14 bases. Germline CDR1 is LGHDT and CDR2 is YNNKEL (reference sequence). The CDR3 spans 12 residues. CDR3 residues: CASTAGDGPLHF. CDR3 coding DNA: TGTGCCAGCACGGCGGGGGACGGTCCCCTCCACTTT.